Listed below are T cell receptor beta chains from one sample, sequenced in a study of T-cell memory formation after mild COVID-19. TCRdb reprocessed the 5' RACE reads via MiXCR and lists one record per CDR3 protein. The profile shows around 370,000 distinct CDR3 sequences, under 25% of them singletons. The specimen was PBMCs or a T cell subset sorted from them (not recorded which). Source of these receptors: an adult woman who had mild COVID-19 (a few samples of this study predate the infection). Cell type and time point are not known. Each CDR3 is given with its conserved first and last residue. D genes are given only for firm matches. Clone size is stated in some rows and not others, as once, few, many or a class when expanded.

v_call,d_call,j_call,clone_size,cdr3_aa,cdr3_nt
TRBV6-4,NA,TRBJ1-2,few,CASSDSEEGYGYTF,TGTGCCAGCAGTGACTCAGAGGAAGGGTATGGCTACACCTTC
TRBV5-1,NA,TRBJ2-7,NA,CASSLLGEFYEQYF,TGCGCCAGCAGCTTGTTAGGAGAGTTCTACGAGCAGTACTTC
TRBV20-1,NA,TRBJ2-1,NA,CSAITDSYNEQFF,TGCAGTGCTATCACCGACTCCTACAATGAGCAGTTCTTC
TRBV25-1,TRBD2,TRBJ2-2,NA,CASSETAGAPTGELFF,TGTGCCAGCAGTGAAACAGCGGGAGCACCCACCGGGGAGCTGTTTTTT
TRBV7-2,TRBD2,TRBJ2-3,once,CASSPRTSGFTDTQYF,TGTGCCAGCAGCCCCCGGACTAGCGGTTTCACAGATACGCAGTATTTT
TRBV12-3/TRBV12-4,NA,TRBJ2-4,few,CASSQLAKNIQYF,TGTGCCAGCAGTCAACTAGCCAAAAACATTCAGTACTTC
TRBV7-2,NA,TRBJ2-7,few,CASSYGDLSYEQYF,TGTGCCAGCAGCTACGGGGACCTTTCCTACGAGCAGTACTTC
TRBV10-3,NA,TRBJ2-7,many,CAISEGQASYEQYF,TGTGCCATCAGTGAAGGGCAGGCGTCCTACGAGCAGTACTTC
TRBV6-6,TRBD2,TRBJ2-3,NA,CASRIAGAADTQYF,TGTGCCAGCAGAATAGCGGGGGCGGCAGATACGCAGTATTTT
TRBV12-3/TRBV12-4,NA,TRBJ1-4,few,CASSLQGQDEKLFF,TGTGCCAGCAGTTTACAGGGTCAGGATGAAAAACTGTTTTTT
TRBV12-3/TRBV12-4,TRBD1,TRBJ1-2,few,CASSDRDPNRYGYTF,TGTGCCAGCAGCGACAGGGATCCCAATCGTTATGGCTACACCTTC
TRBV7-9,NA,TRBJ2-7,NA,CASSSVPHEQYF,TGTGCCAGCAGCTCGGTCCCCCACGAGCAGTACTTC
TRBV15,NA,TRBJ2-7,NA,CATSRETHAPYEQYF,TGTGCCACCAGCAGAGAAACACATGCCCCCTACGAGCAGTACTTC
TRBV7-9,NA,TRBJ2-5,few,CASSLLVSFQETQYF,TGTGCCAGCAGCTTATTGGTTAGCTTCCAAGAGACCCAGTACTTC
TRBV12-3/TRBV12-4,NA,TRBJ2-7,NA,CASSPGQGGGLYEQYF,TGTGCCAGCAGTCCCGGACAGGGAGGGGGACTTTACGAGCAGTACTTC
TRBV7-3,TRBD1,TRBJ2-1,few,CASSLLSSALGQGFDEQFF,TGTGCCAGCAGCTTATTGAGCTCCGCCCTGGGACAGGGTTTCGATGAGCAGTTCTTC
TRBV19,NA,TRBJ2-7,NA,CASSIGTTSSYEQYF,TGTGCCAGTAGTATTGGGACAACGAGCTCCTACGAGCAGTACTTC
TRBV12-3/TRBV12-4,NA,TRBJ2-7,few,CASSLADVRNEQYF,TGTGCCAGCAGTTTAGCGGATGTCCGCAACGAGCAGTACTTC
TRBV7-9,NA,TRBJ2-3,few,CASSPQWGVSTFSTDTQYF,TGTGCCAGCAGCCCACAATGGGGGGTCAGTACCTTCAGCACAGATACGCAGTATTTT
TRBV18,NA,TRBJ2-1,NA,CASSPAVRNEQFF,TGTGCCAGCTCACCCGCGGTGAGAAATGAGCAGTTCTTC
TRBV20-1,NA,TRBJ2-7,NA,CSASASGPAYEQYF,TGCAGTGCTAGTGCGAGCGGGCCTGCCTACGAGCAGTACTTC
TRBV12-3/TRBV12-4,NA,TRBJ2-3,few,CASKGGGADTQYF,TGTGCCAGCAAAGGGGGAGGGGCAGATACGCAGTATTTT
TRBV4-1,TRBD2,TRBJ2-7,NA,CASSQVSAGEGEQYF,TGCGCCAGCAGCCAAGTGTCAGCGGGAGAGGGCGAGCAGTACTTC
TRBV7-9,NA,TRBJ2-7,NA,CASSIGNYEQYF,TGTGCCAGCAGCATCGGCAACTACGAGCAGTACTTC
TRBV7-9,NA,TRBJ1-2,NA,CASSAQGDGYTF,TGTGCCAGCAGCGCCCAAGGTGACGGCTACACCTTC
TRBV5-1,TRBD1,TRBJ2-7,NA,CASRQGARYEQYF,TGCGCCAGCAGACAGGGGGCTCGGTACGAGCAGTACTTC
TRBV5-5,TRBD2,TRBJ2-3,few,CASSLTSVTDTQYF,TGTGCCAGCAGCTTGACTAGCGTCACAGATACGCAGTATTTT
TRBV4-2,TRBD2,TRBJ2-5,few,CASSQDPLAVQETQYF,TGTGCCAGCAGCCAAGATCCACTAGCGGTGCAAGAGACCCAGTACTTC
TRBV7-3,NA,TRBJ2-7,NA,CASSSTSFNEQYF,TGTGCCAGCAGCTCCACTAGCTTCAATGAGCAGTACTTC
TRBV5-5,NA,TRBJ2-3,once,CASSLRTASTSTDTQYF,TGTGCCAGCAGCCTCAGGACAGCCTCAACTAGCACAGATACGCAGTATTTT
TRBV29-1,NA,TRBJ2-1,few,CSARLVVGYNEQFF,TGCAGCGCCCGACTGGTGGTGGGTTACAATGAGCAGTTCTTC
TRBV7-7,TRBD2,TRBJ2-5,NA,CASSQTSGGGETQYF,TGTGCCAGCAGCCAGACTAGCGGGGGTGGGGAGACCCAGTACTTC
TRBV7-2,NA,TRBJ2-1,many,CASSLALPGIGEQFF,TGTGCCAGCAGCTTAGCGCTCCCGGGAATCGGTGAGCAGTTCTTC
TRBV6-1,TRBD1,TRBJ2-2,NA,CASRLDRDGGELFF,TGTGCCAGCAGACTCGACAGGGATGGTGGGGAGCTGTTTTTT
TRBV7-2,NA,TRBJ1-5,NA,CASSLGVDSNQPQHF,TGTGCCAGCAGCTTGGGGGTTGATAGCAATCAGCCCCAGCATTTT
TRBV11-3,TRBD2,TRBJ2-1,few,CASSQRDSYNEQFF,TGTGCCAGCAGCCAGCGGGACTCCTACAATGAGCAGTTCTTC
TRBV15,NA,TRBJ1-2,NA,CATSRDSQGNYGYTF,TGTGCCACCAGCAGAGATTCGCAAGGGAACTATGGCTACACCTTC
TRBV30,TRBD1,TRBJ2-5,NA,CAWSGPTGIGETQYF,TGTGCCTGGAGTGGCCCGACAGGGATTGGCGAGACCCAGTACTTC
TRBV20-1,NA,TRBJ2-2,NA,CSARQTGNTGELFF,TGCAGTGCCCGTCAGACAGGGAACACCGGGGAGCTGTTTTTT
TRBV20-1,NA,TRBJ1-1,few,CSASGQTMNTEAFF,TGCAGTGCTAGTGGACAGACCATGAACACTGAAGCTTTCTTT
TRBV7-9,NA,TRBJ2-1,NA,CASLPLYNEQFF,TGTGCCAGCTTACCCCTCTACAATGAGCAGTTCTTC
TRBV7-8,TRBD1,TRBJ1-5,NA,CARHETGSGNQPQHF,TGTGCCAGGCACGAGACAGGGTCGGGCAATCAGCCCCAGCATTTT